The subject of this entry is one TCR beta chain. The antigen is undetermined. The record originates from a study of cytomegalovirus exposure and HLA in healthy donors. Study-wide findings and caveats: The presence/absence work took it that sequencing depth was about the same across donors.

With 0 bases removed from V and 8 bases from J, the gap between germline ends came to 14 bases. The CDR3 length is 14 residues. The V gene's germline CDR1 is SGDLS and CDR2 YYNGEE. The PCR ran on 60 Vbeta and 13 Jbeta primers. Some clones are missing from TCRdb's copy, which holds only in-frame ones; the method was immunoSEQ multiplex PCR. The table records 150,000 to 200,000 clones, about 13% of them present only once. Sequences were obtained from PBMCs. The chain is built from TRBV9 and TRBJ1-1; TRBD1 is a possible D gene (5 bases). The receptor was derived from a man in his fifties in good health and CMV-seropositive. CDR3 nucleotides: TGTGCCAGCAGCGTAGCGGTAACAGGCGAAGAAGCTTTCTTT. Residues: CASSVAVTGEEAFF.